One sample yielded the 23 T cell receptor beta chains listed below, sequenced in a study of T cell responses to AZD1222 COVID-19 vaccine. Clones were read by immunoSEQ multiplex PCR, and TCRdb kept only the in-frame ones, dropping some. This sample has roughly 180,000 clones, with around 90% found just once. The sample was peripheral blood, taken on day 0 of AZD1222 vaccination. These receptors came from an adult in good health.

This clone was detected a few times. The rearrangement uses TRBV27 and TRBJ2-2, with 10 bases aligning to TRBD2. J was trimmed by 2 bases and V by 6 bases; bases with no gene match: 6. The CDR3 is 16 residues long. Germline V gives CDR1 MNHEY, CDR2 SMNVEV (reference sequence). CDR3 coding DNA: TGTGCCAGCAGAGCCGGGACTAGCGTTAACACCGGGGAGCTGTTTTTT. Residues: CASRAGTSVNTGELFF.

V gene TRBV5-4 combines with J gene TRBJ1-1; TRBD1 might be the D (6 bases). There are 14 residues in the CDR3. Trimming removed 3 bases at V and 0 bases at J, with 9 bases between. Germline lookup yields CDR1 SGHNT and CDR2 YYREEE (reference sequence). CDR3 in amino acids: CASSWGRLNTEAFF. The CDR3 DNA reads TGTGCCAGCAGCTGGGGGCGGCTGAACACTGAAGCTTTCTTT.

The chain joins TRBV28 to TRBJ2-7; a possible D gene is TRBD2 (6 bases). CDR1 and CDR2 (germline): MDHEN, SYDVKM. The CDR3 has 12 amino acids. The V end was cut by 6 bases, the J end by 4 bases, with 10 bases between. For the CDR3, the DNA is TGTGCCAGCAGCGGGGGAAGGTACGAGCAGTACTTC. Residues: CASSGGRYEQYF.

The chain has TRBV19 and TRBJ1-1; D is perhaps TRBD1 (5 bases). The length of the CDR3 is 15 residues. The V gene's germline CDR1 is LNHDA and CDR2 SQIVND (reference sequence). The V and J ends lost 8 bases and 1 base respectively, with 17 bases between them. CDR3 nucleotides: TGTGCCAGTTACCCAAAAGGGGAAGGGAACACTGAAGCTTTCTTT. It codes for CASYPKGEGNTEAFF.

This clone was seen only a few times. In nucleotides, the CDR3 is TGTGCCAGCAGTCCCGGGGAGAACACTGAAGCTTTCTTT. Its protein product is CASSPGENTEAFF. V and J are TRBV12-3 or TRBV12-4 and TRBJ1-1; D is uncertain. V lost 5 bases to trimming and J lost 1 base, with 8 bases between them. The CDR3 is 13 amino acids.

The genes are TRBV6-5 and TRBJ1-2; D possibly corresponds to TRBD1 (5 bases). This CDR3 region has 13 residues. The V gene lost 2 bases and the J gene lost 4 bases, with 8 bases spanning the gap. From germline, CDR1 is MNHEY and CDR2 SVGAGI. The CDR3 reads CASSYGGPYGYTF. CDR3 DNA sequence: TGTGCCAGCAGTTACGGGGGACCCTATGGCTACACCTTC.

The CDR3 reads CAWSVDRGDQPQHF. The CDR3 nucleotides are TGTGCCTGGAGTGTAGACAGGGGGGATCAGCCCCAGCATTTT. This sequence joins TRBV30 and TRBJ1-5, with 9 bases aligning to TRBD1. J gave up 5 bases and V 0 bases, and 2 bases lay outside the gene matches. From germline, CDR1 is GTSNPN and CDR2 SVGIG (reference sequence). This CDR3 is 14 amino acids long.

Here the CDR3 reads CASSSQKGQDYGYTF. The CDR3 DNA reads as TGTGCCAGCAGCTCCCAGAAAGGGCAAGACTATGGCTACACCTTC. V usage is TRBV11-2 and J usage is TRBJ1-2; D uncertain. Per germline, CDR1 SGHAT and CDR2 FQNNGV. The V gene lost 4 bases and the J gene lost 3 bases, with 15 bases spanning the gap. This CDR3 comprises 15 residues.

The chain carries TRBV24-1 and TRBJ2-3, with 11 bases matching TRBD1. The length of the CDR3 is 16 residues. V was pared by 4 bases and J by 4 bases, with 6 bases of the junction left unmatched. Germline-derived CDR1 and CDR2 are KGHDR and SFDVKD. This CDR3 is CATSESGQGGPDTQYF. DNA of the CDR3: TGTGCCACCAGTGAGTCGGGACAGGGGGGCCCAGATACGCAGTATTTT.

This chain connects TRBV3-1 (or the pseudogene TRBV3-2) to TRBJ2-5; 8 nucleotides match TRBD2. The junction had 8 bases not matched to a gene; V was cut back by 1 base and J by 4 bases. Germline CDR1 is LGHDT and CDR2 is YNNKEL (reference sequence). The CDR3 is 16 amino acids. CDR3: CASSQGGAGEGETQYF. The CDR3 nucleotides are TGTGCCAGCAGCCAAGGGGGAGCGGGAGAAGGAGAGACCCAGTACTTC.

The rearrangement links TRBV30 to TRBJ1-1; D might be TRBD1 (6 bases). Germline CDR1 GTSNPN, CDR2 SVGIG (reference sequence). Between the trimmed V and J ends, which lost 8 bases and 4 bases, there was a span of 14 bases. This CDR3 has 12 amino acids. The CDR3 sequence is CAGGRGVTEAFF. The CDR3 nucleotides are TGTGCCGGGGGCCGCGGGGTCACTGAAGCTTTCTTT.

The sample holds one count of this clone. The V gene is TRBV7-8, the J gene TRBJ1-1; perhaps TRBD1 as D (6 bases). This CDR3 region has 13 residues. V lost 2 bases to trimming and J lost 4 bases, with 8 bases between them. In germline, CDR1 is SGHVS, CDR2 FQNEAQ. The CDR3, as DNA: TGTGCCAGCAGCTTAAACAGGGCCACTGAAGCTTTCTTT. It specifies CASSLNRATEAFF.

This clone was seen just once. The CDR3 spells CASSYEGRDGYTF. CDR3 nucleotide sequence: TGTGCCAGCAGTTACGAGGGAAGGGATGGCTACACCTTC. The chain employs TRBV6-5 and TRBJ1-2; D is unclear. V was trimmed by 2 bases and J by 6 bases, leaving 10 bases between them. CDR3 length: 13 amino acids. In germline, CDR1 is MNHEY, CDR2 SVGAGI.

The J gene is TRBJ1-5, the V gene TRBV6-5; D might be TRBD1 (5 bases). Germline assignment: CDR1 MNHEY and CDR2 SVGAGI. The CDR3 is 15 amino acids. V lost 5 bases to trimming and J lost 5 bases, with 16 bases between them. CDR3 sequence (DNA): TGTGCCAGCAGTCCTCCGGGACGGCAGGATCAGCCCCAGCATTTT. It encodes CASSPPGRQDQPQHF.

The chain carries TRBV7-2 and TRBJ2-1; D remains ambiguous. Germline V gene sequence: CDR1 SGHTA, CDR2 FQGNSA. The V end lost 0 bases, the J end lost 9 bases, and 3 bases lay between the germline ends. The CDR3 has 11 amino acids. CDR3 DNA: TGTGCCAGCAGCTTAGCTAGTGAGCAGTTCTTC. This gives the protein CASSLASEQFF.

This chain uses TRBV10-1 with TRBJ2-7, with 7 bases matching TRBD1. The CDR3 contains 13 residues. Germline CDR1 is WNHNN and CDR2 is SYGVQD (reference sequence). Trimming cost V 5 bases and J 6 bases; bases outside gene matches: 7. The CDR3 DNA follows: TGCGCCAGCAGTAGAGACAGGGTAGGCGAGCAGTACTTC. It encodes CASSRDRVGEQYF.

This chain uses TRBV28 with TRBJ2-7, with 10 bases matching TRBD1. Germline assignment: CDR1 MDHEN and CDR2 SYDVKM. Trimming at V came to 3 bases and at J to 0 bases, leaving 14 bases not matched to a gene. This CDR3 comprises 19 residues. The CDR3 loop reads CASSFVDSLRDRGSYEQYF. CDR3 sequence (DNA): TGTGCCAGCAGTTTTGTTGACTCTCTCCGGGACAGGGGCTCCTACGAGCAGTACTTC.

The rearrangement uses TRBV3-1 (or the pseudogene TRBV3-2) and TRBJ1-5; D unresolved. In germline, CDR1 is LGHDT, CDR2 YNNKEL (reference sequence). V lost 2 bases, J lost 4 bases, and 9 bases lay in between. CDR3 length: 14 amino acids. Written as DNA, the CDR3 is TGTGCCAGCAGCCAAATGGGTGGGAATCAGCCCCAGCATTTT. Its protein product is CASSQMGGNQPQHF.

The chain employs TRBV21-1 and TRBJ1-1; TRBD1, as called in the table, went unchecked against the DNA. TRBV21-1 corresponds to a pseudogene. The CDR3 is made up of 18 amino acids. DNA for the CDR3: TGTGCCAGCAGGACTTGGGACAGGAGTTATAAACTAGGCACTGAAGCTTTCTTT. Its translation is CASRTWDRSYKLGTEAFF.

CDR3 in amino acids: CATSDWRGQETQYF. CDR3 sequence (DNA): TGTGCCACCAGTGATTGGAGAGGCCAAGAGACCCAGTACTTC. The chain couples TRBV24-1 to TRBJ2-5; D remains unclear. The CDR3 is 14 amino acids. The germline CDR1 and CDR2 sequences are KGHDR and SFDVKD. The germline V and J ends were trimmed by 2 bases and 1 base, with 7 bases remaining between them.

The chain combines TRBV7-9 with TRBJ2-7; tentative D call: TRBD1 (6 bases). The germline V and J ends were trimmed by 4 bases and 2 bases, with 27 bases remaining between them. In germline, CDR1 is SEHNR, CDR2 FQNEAQ (reference sequence). The CDR3 has 19 amino acids. CDR3 region: CASSSFTLSRDTKAYEQYF. In DNA, the CDR3 is TGTGCCAGCAGCTCATTCACACTTTCCCGGGACACCAAGGCCTACGAGCAGTACTTC.

The J gene is TRBJ2-7, the V gene TRBV27; 7 positions agree with TRBD2. Germline assignment: CDR1 MNHEY and CDR2 SMNVEV (reference sequence). The CDR3 contains 15 residues. V shed 2 bases, J shed 5 bases, and the junction held 9 bases outside the gene matches. CDR3 sequence: CASSLTGGRTNEQYF. As DNA, the CDR3 is TGTGCCAGCAGTTTAACGGGGGGAAGGACAAACGAGCAGTACTTC.

The J gene is TRBJ1-2, the V gene TRBV7-8; possibly TRBD1 for D (5 bases). Germline loops: CDR1 SGHVS, CDR2 FQNEAQ. The CDR3 is 14 amino acids. Between the trimmed V and J ends, which lost 0 bases and 8 bases, there was a span of 13 bases. The CDR3: CASSLARRVEGYTF. CDR3 nucleotides: TGTGCCAGCAGCTTAGCGCGCAGGGTTGAAGGCTACACCTTC.